This T cell receptor beta chain was identified in a study of beta chain features in type 1 diabetes. Study as a whole: Over all samples combined, 90 million to 140 million sorted cells were examined.

Via CD45RO/CCR7/CD25/CD127/CD95/CD27, cells of the CD4+ naive, central memory, regulatory and stem cell-like memory subsets were sorted. This CDR3 spans 15 amino acids. Per germline, CDR1 SQVTM and CDR2 ANQGSEA. The V gene end was trimmed by 0 bases and the J gene end by 1 base; junction bases not matched to a gene: 3. This clone was seen only a few times. Expressed TCRB transcripts were sequenced after all isolated RNA was converted to cDNA. Only in-frame clones appear in the TCRdb table, and some are missing; sequencing was by immunoSEQ multiplex PCR. This sample carries over 40,000 clones, roughly 49% of them seen once, and the ten largest clones take over 2%.

The chain links TRBV29-1 to TRBJ2-7; 10 bases are shared with TRBD2. The source material was Tregs from blood. The receptor was isolated from a woman aged 18-30 years in good health. This CDR3 is CSVEDPLAGSYEQYF. The CDR3 DNA reads TGCAGCGTTGAAGATCCACTAGCGGGGTCCTACGAGCAGTACTTC.